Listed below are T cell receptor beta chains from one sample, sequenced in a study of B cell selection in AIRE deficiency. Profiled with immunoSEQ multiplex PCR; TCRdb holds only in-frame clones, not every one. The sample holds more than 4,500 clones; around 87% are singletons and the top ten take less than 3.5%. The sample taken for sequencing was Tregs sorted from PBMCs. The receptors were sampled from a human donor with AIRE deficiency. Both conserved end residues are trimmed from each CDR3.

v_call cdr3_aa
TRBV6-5 ASSYSTFGYYEQY
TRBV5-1 ASSLYRGSEQY
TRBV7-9 ASSLAGGYGYT
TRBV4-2 ASSQATGGYEQY
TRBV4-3 ASSQPYQNSPLH
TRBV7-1 ASITGGSIDTQY
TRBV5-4 ASSSGLGAGARNEQF
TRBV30 AWSNRETQY
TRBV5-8 ASSSVRAGGLYGEQY
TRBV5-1 ASSLVSGGQETQY
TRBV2 ASSGINRRRELF
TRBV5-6 ASSPGQGYNSPLH
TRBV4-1 ASSQGGRQSYEQY
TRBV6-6 ASSYAVPFTDTQY
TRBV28 ASSFVEVEGNYGYT
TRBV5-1 ASSPSRATPSGEQF
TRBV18 ASSLLPPSGHTQY
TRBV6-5 ASSLQGRYGYT
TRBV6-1 ASRDRGNTEAF
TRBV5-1 ASSLGLAGSNEQF
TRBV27 ASSFMGNQPQH
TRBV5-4 ASSWPGQEDYGYT
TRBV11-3 ASSLMGGGAYNEQF
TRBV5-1 ASSLGQGAFYEQY
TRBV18 ASSPTGEGIQY
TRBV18 ASSIWTSGQETQY
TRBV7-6 ASSLEPGPSTGTQY
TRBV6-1 ASSRGTGQY
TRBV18 ASSPPTGTYEQY
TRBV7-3 ASSFVLAGGLDLF
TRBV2 ASSESIGLMNTEAF
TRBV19 ASSFHSGNTIY
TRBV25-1 ASSLALYTDTQY